The 29 T cell receptor beta chains listed next were all sequenced from one sample in a study of identifying expanded T cells in peripheral blood. Libraries were prepared by immunoSEQ multiplex PCR; TCRdb keeps only in-frame clonotypes and omits some of them. The table lists about 85,000 clones, 70% to 90% of them singletons. Material for sequencing was blood. Every receptor here comes from a person aged 18-69 years in good health.

The rearrangement uses TRBV6-6 and TRBJ2-1, with 9 bases identical to TRBD1. Looked up from germline, CDR1 is MNHNY and CDR2 is SVGAGI (reference sequence). The CDR3 has 13 amino acids. J was trimmed by 8 bases and V by 7 bases; bases with no gene match: 6. CDR3 sequence (DNA): TGTGCCAGCACCAGACAGGGGGGCGATGAGCAGTTCTTC. The encoded protein is CASTRQGGDEQFF.

V usage is TRBV7-9 and J usage is TRBJ1-2, with TRBD1 matching over 10 bases. J gave up 4 bases and V 0 bases, and 11 bases lay outside the gene matches. CDR3 size: 18 residues. Per the germline V gene, CDR1 is SEHNR and CDR2 is FQNEAQ (reference sequence). The CDR3 is CASSLAAGTGDSIYGYTF. The CDR3 region has the DNA TGTGCCAGCAGCTTAGCGGCCGGGACAGGGGATTCTATCTATGGCTACACCTTC.

The rearrangement joins TRBV6-1 to TRBJ1-1; D might be TRBD1 (6 bases). V was pared by 6 bases and J by 9 bases, with 14 bases between. The CDR3 has 12 residues. Germline lookup yields CDR1 MNHNS and CDR2 SASEGT. The CDR3: CASRADRAKAFF. The CDR3, as DNA: TGTGCCAGCAGGGCGGACAGAGCAAAAGCTTTCTTT.

The CDR3 protein is CASRKGADEKLFF. The CDR3 region has the DNA TGTGCCAGCCGCAAGGGGGCGGATGAAAAACTGTTTTTT. The V and J genes are TRBV7-6 and TRBJ1-4; 7 bases line up with TRBD1. The germline V gene has CDR1 SGHVS and CDR2 FNYEAQ. This CDR3 has 13 amino acids. V shed 8 bases, J shed 6 bases, and the junction held 6 bases outside the gene matches. The full variable domain, in which reference TRBV7-6 and TRBJ1-4 provide the parts outside the CDR3, is GAGVSQSPRYKVTKRGQDVALRCDPISGHVSLYWYRQALGQGPEFLTYFNYEAQQDKSGLPNDRFSAERPEGSISTLTIQRTEQRDSAMYRCASRKGADEKLFFGSGTQLSVL.

V usage is TRBV7-2 and J usage is TRBJ2-3; D gene unclear. The V and J ends lost 6 bases and 0 bases respectively, with 10 bases between them. The CDR3 covers 14 residues. The germline CDR1 and CDR2 sequences are SGHTA and FQGNSA. CDR3 loop: CASRISVSTDTQYF. The CDR3 DNA follows: TGTGCCAGCAGGATTTCAGTTAGCACAGATACGCAGTATTTT.

J is TRBJ2-1 and V is TRBV29-1; D is possibly TRBD1 (5 bases). Trimming cost V 4 bases and J 8 bases, with 18 bases left between them. Germline lookup yields CDR1 SQVTM and CDR2 ANQGSEA. The CDR3 covers 14 residues. This CDR3 reads CSVAIPGKGDEQFF. The DNA of the CDR3 is TGCAGCGTTGCGATTCCAGGGAAAGGGGATGAGCAGTTCTTC.

This rearrangement joins TRBV4-1 to TRBJ1-4, with no clear D. Deletions cut 0 bases from V and 7 bases from J, with 15 bases between. Germline CDR1 MGHRA, CDR2 YSYEKL. This CDR3 comprises 16 residues. CDR3 sequence (DNA): TGCGCCAGCAGCCAAGAACTAGGAGGAGGTGGTGAAAAACTGTTTTTT. Translating it yields CASSQELGGGGEKLFF.

This clone was seen a handful of times. V usage is TRBV5-4 and J usage is TRBJ2-1; D unclear. CDR1 and CDR2 (germline): SGHNT, YYREEE (reference sequence). This CDR3 is built from 15 residues. The V end lost 0 bases, the J end lost 0 bases, and 7 bases lay between the germline ends. This chain's CDR3 is CASSLGVSSYNEQFF. In nucleotides, the CDR3 is TGTGCCAGCAGCTTGGGAGTGAGCTCCTACAATGAGCAGTTCTTC.

The chain employs TRBV19 and TRBJ2-3; 8 bases are shared with TRBD1. Germline V gene data show CDR1 as LNHDA and CDR2 as SQIVND (reference sequence). Losses at the gene ends were 3 bases for V and 4 bases for J; bases not matched to a gene: 6. This CDR3 spans 15 amino acids. The CDR3 nucleotides are TGTGCCAGTAGTATGGTTCAGGGGGCAGCAGATACGCAGTATTTT. It specifies CASSMVQGAADTQYF.

The genes are TRBV11-3 and TRBJ2-7, with D uncertain. The germline V and J ends were trimmed by 4 bases and 6 bases, with 7 bases remaining between them. The CDR3 sequence is 11 residues long. Germline CDR1 reads SGHNT; CDR2 reads YENEEA. CDR3 DNA: TGTGCCAGCAGCTCGAGACGCGAGCAGTACTTC. It yields the protein CASSSRREQYF.

CDR3 coding DNA: TGTGCCAGCTCACCACCGTCGCAGCTCACTGAAGCTTTCTTT. Translating it yields CASSPPSQLTEAFF. The chain has TRBV18 and TRBJ1-1, with D hard to call. The CDR3 has 14 amino acids. V dropped 0 bases and J dropped 4 bases, with 9 bases sitting between them. Germline V CDR1 and CDR2: KGHSH, LQKENI.

CDR3 nucleotide sequence: TGTGCCAGCAGCTCGTGGACAGGGGATGGCTACACCTTC. Translated: CASSSWTGDGYTF. The chain employs TRBV5-6 and TRBJ1-2; TRBD1 aligns across 9 bases. Trimming cost V 3 bases and J 6 bases; bases outside gene matches: 3. CDR1 is SGHDT, CDR2 YYEEEE, per germline. The length of the CDR3 is 13 residues.

V gene TRBV5-4 combines with J gene TRBJ1-2; TRBD1 matches at 9 bases. The CDR3 covers 15 residues. CDR1 is SGHNT and CDR2 is YYREEE in the germline V gene (reference sequence). Unmatched junction bases numbered 4, after V lost 2 bases and J lost 2 bases. In DNA, the CDR3 is TGTGCCAGCAGCTTCTGGGACAGGGCAAACTATGGCTACACCTTC. Protein: CASSFWDRANYGYTF.

This sequence joins TRBV20-1 and TRBJ1-1; D ambiguous. The germline CDR1 and CDR2 sequences are DFQATT and SNEGSKA (reference sequence). The length of the CDR3 is 11 residues. Trimming removed 3 bases at V and 4 bases at J, with 6 bases between. The CDR3 reads CSASVVTEAFF. CDR3 in DNA: TGCAGTGCTAGTGTGGTCACTGAAGCTTTCTTT.

This clone occurred once. V and J are TRBV9 and TRBJ1-6, with D uncertain. The CDR3 consists of 13 residues. The germline V and J ends were trimmed by 7 bases and 0 bases, with 5 bases remaining between them. Germline V CDR1 and CDR2: SGDLS, YYNGEE. The DNA of the CDR3 is TGTGCCAGCTCCACCTCCTATAATTCACCCCTCCACTTT. Protein: CASSTSYNSPLHF.

Of note for this clone: The germline gene is not matched at one end of the junction; a read error may be the cause. The rearrangement uses TRBV28 and TRBJ2-5; D gene unclear. CDR1 MDHEN and CDR2 SYDVKM come from the germline V gene. This CDR3 contains 12 residues. CDR3: CASSFNLAGVDF. CDR3 nucleotide sequence: TGTGCCAGCAGTTTCAACCTGGCTGGGGTCGACTTC.

This chain connects TRBV28 to TRBJ1-2; 7 bases align to TRBD1. This CDR3 spans 13 amino acids. Looked up from germline, CDR1 is MDHEN and CDR2 is SYDVKM. J gave up 5 bases and V 8 bases, and 8 bases lay outside the gene matches. For the CDR3, the DNA is TGTGCCAGCGACAGATCGACAGGGTATGGCTACACCTTC. This gives the protein CASDRSTGYGYTF.

Only one count was recorded for this clone. The chain carries TRBV5-1 and TRBJ2-2; D tentatively fits TRBD1 or TRBD2 (6 bases each). CDR3 size: 15 residues. Germline V gives CDR1 SGHRS, CDR2 YFSETQ. V lost 0 bases and J lost 2, with 8 bases in between. In DNA, the CDR3 is TGCGCCAGCAGCTTGGCGGGGGCTAACACCGGGGAGCTGTTTTTT. As protein: CASSLAGANTGELFF.

The J gene is TRBJ2-7, the V gene TRBV28; D may be TRBD2 (6 bases). The germline CDR1 and CDR2 sequences are MDHEN and SYDVKM. V lost 5 bases and J 2 bases, leaving 16 bases between the germline ends. The CDR3 runs to 15 residues. The CDR3 protein is CASSPGTVPTYEQYF. CDR3 nucleotide sequence: TGTGCCAGCAGTCCCGGGACTGTGCCCACCTACGAGCAGTACTTC.

This clone has just one count. The chain is built from TRBV5-6 and TRBJ2-1; D is perhaps TRBD1 (6 bases). CDR3 length: 12 amino acids. Germline V gene lookup returns CDR1 SGHDT and CDR2 YYEEEE. V was trimmed by 2 bases and J by 8 bases, leaving 8 bases between them. The CDR3 DNA sequence: TGTGCCAGCAGCTTTAAGGGGGATGAGCAGTTCTTC. This gives the protein CASSFKGDEQFF. Combining the CDR3 with reference TRBV5-6 and TRBJ2-1 gives the whole variable domain DAGVTQSPTHLIKTRGQQVTLRCSPKSGHDTVSWYQQALGQGPQFIFQYYEEEERQRGNFPDRFSGHQFPNYSSELNVNALLLGDSALYLCASSFKGDEQFFGPGTRLTVL.

This clone appeared a few times. V and J are TRBV18 and TRBJ2-7; no firm D call. The CDR3 has 13 residues. Per germline, CDR1 KGHSH and CDR2 LQKENI. With 0 bases removed from V and 6 bases from J, the gap between germline ends came to 9 bases. The CDR3 reads CASSPPAVAEQYF. CDR3 bases: TGTGCCAGCTCACCACCGGCAGTCGCCGAGCAGTACTTC.

This chain joins TRBV7-6 and TRBJ2-1, with D unclear. V lost 5 bases, J lost 10 bases, and 9 bases lay in between. This CDR3 is built from 11 residues. Germline CDR1 reads SGHVS; CDR2 reads FNYEAQ. The CDR3 region is CASSPISEQFF. Here the CDR3 DNA reads TGTGCCAGCAGCCCCATATCCGAGCAGTTCTTC.

This clone was picked up one time. The V gene is TRBV5-1, the J gene TRBJ2-1, with 11 bases matching TRBD2. Looked up from germline, CDR1 is SGHRS and CDR2 is YFSETQ. The trim removed 4 bases at V and 0 bases at J, leaving 6 bases unmatched. CDR3 length: 17 residues. Here the CDR3 DNA reads TGCGCCAGCAGCACCGGGACTAGCGGCCTCTCCTACAATGAGCAGTTCTTC. Amino acid sequence: CASSTGTSGLSYNEQFF.

This clone has just one count. A junction end diverges from the germline sequence, so it may reflect a read error. The gene calls are TRBV5-3 and TRBJ1-5; tentative D call: TRBD1 (5 bases). TRBV5-3 is classed as an ORF, of uncertain function. The CDR3 has 14 residues. The CDR3 loop reads CASSFGGGSQPQHF. The CDR3 DNA follows: TGTGCCAGCAGCTTTGGTGGGGGAAGTCAGCCCCAGCATTTT.

The genes are TRBV18 and TRBJ1-5; possibly TRBD1 for D (5 bases). CDR1 is KGHSH, CDR2 LQKENI, per germline. V lost 2 bases and J lost 6, with 8 bases in between. There are 13 residues in the CDR3. The DNA of the CDR3 is TGTGCCAGCTCACCAGGGACCGGTCAGCCCCAGCATTTT. It is translated as CASSPGTGQPQHF.

CDR3 sequence reads: CAWSVGRNTIYF. CDR3 nucleotides: TGTGCCTGGAGTGTCGGCCGAAACACCATATATTTT. J is TRBJ1-3 and V is TRBV30; D gene unclear. The CDR3 has 12 residues. Germline CDR1 reads GTSNPN; CDR2 reads SVGIG (reference sequence). V dropped 0 bases and J dropped 5 bases, with 5 bases sitting between them.

This chain uses TRBV29-1 with TRBJ2-5; D might be TRBD2 (5 bases). With 5 bases removed from V and 5 bases from J, the gap between germline ends came to 12 bases. CDR1 and CDR2 (germline): SQVTM, ANQGSEA. The CDR3 runs to 12 residues. This chain's CDR3 is CSVSGLGETQYF. In DNA form, the CDR3 reads TGCAGCGTTTCTGGACTGGGCGAGACCCAGTACTTC.

The CDR3 nucleotides read TGTGCCAGCAGCTTAGTGTTGACGGGGACCCTTCCCGGGGAGCTGTTTTTT. It encodes CASSLVLTGTLPGELFF. J is TRBJ2-2 and V is TRBV7-2, with D possibly being TRBD1 or TRBD2 (5 bases each). The V end was cut by 1 base, the J end by 6 bases, with 18 bases between. The germline gives CDR1 SGHTA, CDR2 FQGNSA. The CDR3 extends over 17 amino acids.

This chain joins TRBV2 and TRBJ1-1; D is unresolved. Trimming removed 2 bases from V and 10 bases from J, with 11 bases in between. This CDR3 spans 12 amino acids. CDR1 is SNHLY, CDR2 FYNNEI, per germline. The DNA for the CDR3 is TGTGCCAGCAGTGAATCGGATCAGGTAGCTTTCTTT. Residues: CASSESDQVAFF.